The clone carrying this T cell receptor (beta chain) was recorded at least ten times. Its antigen is currently unknown. This CDR3 has 14 amino acids. V shed 4 bases and J 3 bases; nucleotides not matched to a gene: 5. Germline V gene lookup returns CDR1 SGHRS and CDR2 YFSETQ. This sample was included in a study of CD8 T cells in ankylosing spondylitis. The study's findings and limits: Past studies reported some motif variants in reactive arthritis synovial fluid and blood. In ankylosing spondylitis patients, matched synovial fluid reportedly showed significant enrichment of disease-linked clones.

Quantitative 5'-RACE was performed with molecular barcodes, and it yielded the TCR beta libraries. TCRdb analysed the 5' RACE reads with MiXCR anew, one entry per CDR3 protein. This table has approximately 130,000 distinct CDR3 sequences, roughly 8.8% appearing once. The V and J genes are TRBV5-1 and TRBJ2-7, with 9 bases that match TRBD1. The receptor's source is a male donor with ankylosing spondylitis or in good health (not recorded which). Sequencing input: blood, either unsorted or a sorted T cell fraction (not recorded which). CDR3 region: CASSGGQGSYEQYF. DNA for the CDR3: TGCGCCAGCAGCGGGGGACAGGGTAGCTACGAGCAGTACTTC.